This is a list of T cell receptor beta chains from one sample in a study of blood T cell repertoires in COVID-19. Clones were sequenced by immunoSEQ multiplex PCR, and TCRdb holds only the in-frame ones, with some missing. This sample has around 220,000 clones, with under 90% found just once. Sequenced input: peripheral blood. The receptor set was obtained from a woman of 80 years or more with COVID-19, enrolled during active disease. CDR3s include the opening cysteine and the closing phenylalanine or tryptophan. A D gene is named only where the DNA matches it firmly. The listing skips clone size in some rows; elsewhere it reads once, few, many or a size class.

v_gene,d_gene,abundance,j_gene,CDR3aa,CDR3nt
TRBV18,-,-,TRBJ1-2,CASSLGLLNYGYTF,TGTGCCAGCTCACTGGGACTCCTTAACTATGGCTACACCTTC
TRBV19,TRBD2,-,TRBJ2-7,CASGVAGGEQYF,TGTGCCAGCGGCGTGGCGGGAGGCGAGCAGTACTTC
TRBV9,-,-,TRBJ2-5,CASSVTGSWAETQYF,TGTGCCAGCAGCGTTACAGGGTCGTGGGCAGAGACCCAGTACTTC
TRBV7-8,TRBD1,-,TRBJ2-2,CASSLRGQRVTNTGELFF,TGTGCCAGCAGCTTACGGGGACAGAGGGTGACTAACACCGGGGAGCTGTTTTTT
TRBV20-1,-,-,TRBJ1-1,CSAPGYTEAFF,TGCAGTGCACCAGGATACACTGAAGCTTTCTTT
TRBV9,TRBD2,once,TRBJ2-3,CASSAGGLANTDTQYF,TGTGCCAGCAGCGCTGGGGGACTAGCGAACACAGATACGCAGTATTTT
TRBV5-1,TRBD2,-,TRBJ2-2,CASSLAGTSRAGELFF,TGCGCCAGCAGCTTGGCCGGGACTAGCCGGGCCGGGGAGCTGTTTTTT
TRBV5-6,-,-,TRBJ2-5,CASSPGRTARQETQYF,TGTGCCAGCAGCCCAGGCCGGACAGCCAGGCAAGAGACCCAGTACTTC
TRBV6-5,-,-,TRBJ1-3,CASSPGLTSGNTIYF,TGTGCCAGCAGCCCGGGACTGACCTCTGGAAACACCATATATTTT
TRBV9,TRBD1,-,TRBJ1-1,CASSPSGTGVNTEAFF,TGTGCCAGCAGCCCAAGCGGGACAGGGGTTAACACTGAAGCTTTCTTT
TRBV7-8,-,-,TRBJ1-3,CASSLGPLAVRNTIYF,TGTGCCAGCAGCTTAGGTCCTCTTGCAGTCAGAAACACCATATATTTT
TRBV7-9,TRBD2,once,TRBJ2-1,CASSLVAGGPLNEQFF,TGTGCCAGCAGCTTAGTAGCGGGAGGGCCCTTGAATGAGCAGTTCTTC
TRBV6-5,-,few,TRBJ2-1,CASSYEAGEQFF,TGTGCCAGCAGTTACGAGGCGGGAGAGCAGTTCTTC
TRBV5-5,TRBD1,-,TRBJ1-3,CASSSPGQGGGNTIYF,TGTGCCAGCAGCTCCCCTGGACAGGGTGGTGGAAACACCATATATTTT
TRBV18,-,-,TRBJ2-7,CASSPAGSSEQYF,TGTGCCAGCTCACCGGCAGGTTCCTCCGAGCAGTACTTC
TRBV19,TRBD2,-,TRBJ2-5,CASSQGLGRQETQYF,TGTGCCAGTAGCCAGGGACTAGGGCGTCAAGAGACCCAGTACTTC
TRBV19,-,-,TRBJ1-3,CASRDRSSGNTIYF,TGTGCCAGTAGGGACAGATCCTCTGGAAACACCATATATTTT
TRBV6-6,-,-,TRBJ1-2,CASIAVSNYGYTF,TGTGCCAGCATCGCGGTGTCTAACTATGGCTACACCTTC
TRBV13,TRBD1,-,TRBJ2-7,CASSSRDRQGTYEQYF,TGTGCCAGCAGCTCCAGGGACAGGCAGGGTACCTACGAGCAGTACTTC
TRBV2,-,-,TRBJ2-7,CASSEDRRVQQYF,TGTGCCAGCAGTGAAGATCGGAGGGTACAGCAGTACTTC
TRBV9,TRBD2,-,TRBJ2-2,CASSVSGLAGLGGELFF,TGTGCCAGCAGCGTCTCCGGACTAGCGGGCCTAGGTGGGGAGCTGTTTTTT